A single sample gave rise to the 2 T cell receptor beta chains below, sequenced in a study of T cell repertoires in cytomegalovirus infection (dated by TCRdb to the late 2010s). Their target antigens are unknown. The treatment or condition label on this specimen signifies: in vitro stimulation with specific CMV peptide epitopes to enrich CMV-specific T cells. TCRdb lists the instrument as Illumina HiSeq 1500. TCRdb's own reprocessing of the public reads used fastp at Q25 and MiXCR and kept productive beta chains. Each entry is one CDR3 protein sequence, shown with its most common DNA and genes. This sample comprises just under 500,000 distinct CDR3 sequences, roughly 34% of them detected only once. 15% to 20% of the sample is taken by the ten largest. Sequencing used cultured PBMCs, obtained from culture after CMV antigen stimulation. These receptor sequences come from a human donor in good health (CMV status not recorded). Some clones in this sample may be carry-over from other donors' samples.

The sample holds one count of this clonotype. The chain joins TRBV7-8 to TRBJ2-3; 9 bases map to TRBD1. Trimming removed 5 bases from V and 5 bases from J; junction bases left unmatched: 2. CDR3 size: 13 residues. Germline V CDR1 and CDR2: SGHVS, FQNEAQ. The CDR3 sequence: CASSRDRVDTQYF. The CDR3, as DNA: TGTGCCAGCAGCCGGGACAGGGTAGATACGCAGTATTTT.

The chain carries TRBV4-2 and TRBJ1-4, with a weak D call TRBD1 (6 bases). There are 19 residues in the CDR3. CDR1 and CDR2 (germline): LGHNA, YNFKEQ. Trimming cost V 0 bases and J 0 bases, with 17 bases left between them. Here the CDR3 DNA reads TGTGCCAGCAGCCAAGATTCCTGGGACATCGGTGCAACTAATGAAAAACTGTTTTTT. As protein: CASSQDSWDIGATNEKLFF.